These 30 T cell receptor beta chains share one sample of origin, sequenced in a study of shared clonotypes between healthy human individuals. Clones were read by immunoSEQ multiplex PCR, and TCRdb kept only the in-frame ones, dropping some. The table records roughly 720,000 clones, about 90% of them present only once. Material for sequencing was memory CD8+ T cells from PBMCs. Subset described: CD45RO+ cells pooled with CCR7-negative TemRA cells. The receptors derive from a man younger than 35 in good health. Some clones in this sample may be carry-over from other donors' samples.

V gene TRBV27 combines with J gene TRBJ2-1, with TRBD2 matching 7 bases. Germline V CDR1 and CDR2: MNHEY, SMNVEV (reference sequence). V lost 6 bases to trimming and J lost 6 bases; unmatched junction nucleotides: 11. This CDR3 spans 15 amino acids. The CDR3: CASRQAPGTTNEQFF. The CDR3, as DNA: TGTGCCAGCAGGCAGGCCCCCGGGACTACCAATGAGCAGTTCTTC.

The genes are TRBV9 and TRBJ2-3; the match to TRBD2 covers 10 bases. The CDR3 spans 16 residues. Germline V lookup: CDR1 SGDLS, CDR2 YYNGEE. V shed 3 bases and J 0 bases; nucleotides not matched to a gene: 4. CDR3 in amino acids: CASSATSGLSTDTQYF. The CDR3 DNA sequence: TGTGCCAGCAGCGCGACTAGCGGGCTAAGCACAGATACGCAGTATTTT. The entire variable domain, with the rest obtained from reference TRBV9 and TRBJ2-3, is as follows: DSGVTQTPKHLITATGQRVTLRCSPRSGDLSVYWYQQSLDQGLQFLIQYYNGEERAKGNILERFSAQQFPDLHSELNLSSLELGDSALYFCASSATSGLSTDTQYFGPGTRLTVL.

A note on this clone: Other DNA sequences in the sample encode the same CDR3. The chain uses TRBV27 and TRBJ1-5, with D unresolved. Trimming cost V 6 bases and J 0 bases, with 9 bases left between them. Germline V CDR1 and CDR2: MNHEY, SMNVEV (reference sequence). The CDR3 has 14 amino acids. The CDR3 region is CASSPLYSNQPQHF. For the CDR3, the DNA is TGTGCCAGCAGCCCACTATATAGCAATCAGCCCCAGCATTTT.

V and J are TRBV6-5 and TRBJ1-5; D not certain. Germline V lookup: CDR1 MNHEY, CDR2 SVGAGI. This CDR3 has 14 amino acids. Trimming removed 2 bases from V and 10 bases from J, with 15 bases in between. The CDR3 DNA sequence: TGTGCCAGCAGTTACGGGTCGGACTACGCACCCCAGCATTTT. Protein: CASSYGSDYAPQHF.

CDR3: CASSLDRAVGNQPQHF. CDR3 nucleotides: TGTGCCAGTAGTCTGGACAGAGCGGTAGGCAATCAGCCCCAGCATTTT. This chain joins TRBV19 and TRBJ1-5; TRBD1 might be the D (6 bases). Germline V gene lookup returns CDR1 LNHDA and CDR2 SQIVND (reference sequence). With 5 bases removed from V and 2 bases from J, the gap between germline ends came to 16 bases. The CDR3 consists of 16 residues.

The rearrangement joins TRBV19 to TRBJ1-2; tentative D call: TRBD1 (5 bases). This CDR3 has 16 amino acids. V gave up 5 bases and J gave up 3 bases, with 19 bases separating them. CDR1 and CDR2 (germline): LNHDA, SQIVND (reference sequence). CDR3 nucleotides: TGTGCCAGTAGTCCCCCGGGACGCCGACCAGACTATGGCTACACCTTC. As protein: CASSPPGRRPDYGYTF. Drawing the rest from reference TRBV19 and TRBJ1-2, the complete variable domain is DGGITQSPKYLFRKEGQNVTLSCEQNLNHDAMYWYRQDPGQGLRLIYYSQIVNDFQKGDIAEGYSVSREKKESFPLTVTSAQKNPTAFYLCASSPPGRRPDYGYTFGSGTRLTVV.

This clone appeared a single time. The chain joins TRBV7-9 to TRBJ2-1, with D uncertain. Between the trimmed V and J ends, which lost 4 bases and 0 bases, there was a span of 13 bases. Germline CDR1 SEHNR, CDR2 FQNEAQ (reference sequence). CDR3 size: 16 residues. CDR3 sequence reads: CASSSPGTSSYNEQFF. CDR3 nucleotides: TGTGCCAGCAGCTCCCCGGGTACAAGCTCCTACAATGAGCAGTTCTTC.

This clone was counted only a few times. The V and J genes are TRBV16 and TRBJ1-1; D not resolved. CDR1 is KGHSY, CDR2 FQNENV, per germline. The CDR3 spans 12 residues. The ends were cut back, 4 bases at V and 8 bases at J, with 11 bases in the middle. The CDR3 DNA reads as TGTGCCAGCAGCCGCGACGGGTACGAAGCTTTCTTT. Translating gives CASSRDGYEAFF.

J is TRBJ2-2 and V is TRBV11-2, with D hard to call. This CDR3 region has 12 residues. Germline loops: CDR1 SGHAT, CDR2 FQNNGV. Trimming left V 4 bases short and J 5 bases short, with 5 bases between. The CDR3 DNA reads TGTGCCAGCAGCTCGCCTACCGGGGAGCTGTTTTTT. Protein product: CASSSPTGELFF.

The V and J genes are TRBV15 and TRBJ2-5; D uncertain. Germline loops: CDR1 LNHNV, CDR2 YYDKDF (reference sequence). V was clipped by 3 bases and J by 2 bases, with 13 bases between them. CDR3 length: 15 amino acids. CDR3 in amino acids: CATSRERTYQETQYF. Here the CDR3 DNA reads TGTGCCACCAGCAGGGAAAGAACATATCAAGAGACCCAGTACTTC.

As to this clone: A much more abundant neighbour one base away suggests this may be a read error. J is TRBJ2-2 and V is TRBV15; D gene ambiguous. With 1 base removed from V and 6 bases from J, the gap between germline ends came to 6 bases. The germline V gene encodes CDR1 LNHNV and CDR2 YYDKDF (reference sequence). The CDR3 extends over 13 amino acids. CDR3 protein: CATSRVAAGELFF. The CDR3 DNA follows: TGTGCCACCAGCAGAGTTGCCGCCGGGGAGCTGTTTTTT.

In regard to this clone: A junction end diverges from the germline sequence, so it may reflect a read error. The V gene is TRBV2, the J gene TRBJ2-5; 11 bases map to TRBD2. This CDR3 contains 18 residues. Germline V gives CDR1 SNHLY, CDR2 FYNNEI. DNA of the CDR3: TGTGCCAGCAGAGAAGGGACCATGACTAGCGGGGCACGAGAGACCCAGTACTTC. Translating gives CASREGTMTSGARETQYF.

The chain couples TRBV4-3 to TRBJ2-5; D is unclear. V shed 0 bases and J shed 0 bases, with 11 bases lying between them. Germline CDR1 is LGHNA and CDR2 is YSLEER. The CDR3 is made up of 16 amino acids. The CDR3: CASSQDTRRNQETQYF. In DNA form, the CDR3 reads TGCGCCAGCAGCCAAGACACAAGACGGAACCAAGAGACCCAGTACTTC.

V usage is TRBV7-7 and J usage is TRBJ2-7; D unresolved. V shed 5 bases and J shed 3 bases, with 8 bases lying between them. CDR3 length: 12 residues. Germline CDR1 SSHAT, CDR2 FNYEAQ (reference sequence). The CDR3 loop reads CASSPGDYEQYF. CDR3 bases: TGTGCCAGCAGCCCAGGAGACTACGAGCAGTACTTC.

Remarks on this clone: Other DNA variants within this sample encode the same CDR3. J is TRBJ1-5 and V is TRBV27, with D possibly TRBD1 on 6 matching bases. The germline CDR1 and CDR2 sequences are MNHEY and SMNVEV (reference sequence). The CDR3 is 14 amino acids. V was clipped by 3 bases and J by 0 bases, with 6 bases between them. CDR3 nucleotides: TGTGCCAGCAGTTTGACAGGTAGCAATCAGCCCCAGCATTTT. This encodes CASSLTGSNQPQHF.

The rearrangement links TRBV15 to TRBJ1-5; 8 nucleotides align to TRBD1. Trimming cost V 6 bases and J 6 bases; bases outside gene matches: 13. This CDR3 is 16 amino acids long. Germline CDR1 LNHNV, CDR2 YYDKDF (reference sequence). The CDR3 coding sequence is TGTGCCACCAGTCAGAGATTCCAGGGGGCTGGTCAGCCCCAGCATTTT. It is translated as CATSQRFQGAGQPQHF.

The J gene is TRBJ2-1, the V gene TRBV15, with D perhaps TRBD1 (6 bases). V dropped 1 base and J dropped 2 bases, with 9 bases sitting between them. Germline lookup yields CDR1 LNHNV and CDR2 YYDKDF (reference sequence). The CDR3 loop spans 15 amino acids. CDR3 sequence: CATSRVTGPYNEQFF. CDR3 in DNA: TGTGCCACCAGCAGAGTTACAGGGCCCTACAATGAGCAGTTCTTC.

The chain combines TRBV27 with TRBJ2-3; TRBD2 is a possible D gene (6 bases). Germline V gene data show CDR1 as MNHEY and CDR2 as SMNVEV (reference sequence). The CDR3 has 14 amino acids. Trimming took off 3 bases at V and 2 bases at J, with 9 bases between the two ends. The CDR3 protein is CASSFGGNTDTQYF. The DNA for the CDR3 is TGTGCCAGCAGTTTTGGCGGGAACACAGATACGCAGTATTTT.

This clone was observed a single time. The CDR3 loop reads CASSQPNQPQHF. CDR3 bases: TGTGCCAGCAGCCAACCGAATCAGCCCCAGCATTTT. The genes are TRBV6-6 and TRBJ1-5, with D uncertain. Germline loops: CDR1 MNHNY, CDR2 SVGAGI (reference sequence). Trimming shortened V by 6 bases and J by 4 bases, and 7 bases separated the two germline ends. The length of the CDR3 is 12 residues.

The sample holds many counts of this clone. The V and J genes are TRBV28 and TRBJ2-7, with D possibly matching TRBD2 (5 bases). Germline CDR1 and CDR2: MDHEN and SYDVKM. Trimming left V 5 bases short and J 5 bases short, with 13 bases between. This CDR3 is built from 13 residues. CDR3 loop: CASSPGRADEQYF. CDR3 nucleotides: TGTGCCAGCAGTCCCGGACGAGCGGACGAGCAGTACTTC.

DNA for the CDR3: TGTGCCAGCAGCTTATTGTACAGGGGTCGCGGGAGTCAGCAAGAGACCCAGTACTTC. Translating it yields CASSLLYRGRGSQQETQYF. V usage is TRBV7-8 and J usage is TRBJ2-5; D might be TRBD1 or TRBD2, each matching 7 bases. The CDR3 runs 19 residues. Germline V gene data show CDR1 as SGHVS and CDR2 as FQNEAQ. Between the trimmed V and J ends, which lost 2 bases and 2 bases, there was a span of 24 bases. The full variable domain, rest sourced from reference TRBV7-8 and TRBJ2-5, is GAGVSQSPRYKVAKRGQDVALRCDPISGHVSLFWYQQALGQGPEFLTYFQNEAQLDKSGLPSDRFFAERPEGSVSTLKIQRTQQEDSAVYLCASSLLYRGRGSQQETQYFGPGTRLLVL.

A single count supports this clone. CDR3 sequence: CASRALAGPLGELFF. Written as DNA, the CDR3 is TGTGCCAGCAGGGCCCTAGCGGGCCCTTTGGGGGAGCTGTTTTTT. The chain combines TRBV2 with TRBJ2-2; the match to TRBD2 covers 8 bases. CDR3 length equals 15 residues. With 6 bases clipped from V and 8 bases from J, the junction kept 11 bases outside the gene matches. Germline CDR1 is SNHLY and CDR2 is FYNNEI.

The chain uses TRBV11-3 and TRBJ2-1, with 10 positions matching TRBD1. Losses at the gene ends were 2 bases for V and 7 bases for J; bases not matched to a gene: 8. The CDR3 runs 16 residues. CDR1 and CDR2 (germline): SGHNT, YENEEA. In DNA, the CDR3 is TGTGCCAGCAGCTTACGTGGGACAGGGGAGGCGAATGAGCAGTTCTTC. Its translation is CASSLRGTGEANEQFF.

The CDR3 sequence is CASSRNGPSYEQYF. CDR3 nucleotides: TGCGCCAGCAGCAGAAACGGACCCTCCTACGAGCAGTACTTC. The V gene is TRBV5-1, the J gene TRBJ2-7; the D is unclear. Germline assignment: CDR1 SGHRS and CDR2 YFSETQ. The length of the CDR3 is 14 residues. V shed 4 bases and J shed 0 bases, with 11 bases lying between them.

In this sample, this clone turned up a few times. The V and J genes are TRBV12-5 and TRBJ2-1; 11 positions match TRBD2. The CDR3 is 15 residues long. Germline-derived CDR1 and CDR2 are LGHNT and FRNRAP. Trimming at V came to 6 bases and at J to 4 bases, leaving 5 bases not matched to a gene. CDR3 region: CASGSGTSGYNEQFF. The CDR3 DNA is TGTGCTAGTGGCTCCGGGACTAGCGGTTACAATGAGCAGTTCTTC.

The chain combines TRBV6-5 with TRBJ2-5, with D tentatively TRBD1 (5 bases). The germline gives CDR1 MNHEY, CDR2 SVGAGI. Trimming cost V 6 bases and J 4 bases, with 15 bases left between them. This CDR3 comprises 14 residues. The CDR3 here is CASRPIRVGETQYF. The CDR3 DNA follows: TGTGCCAGCAGACCCATCAGGGTAGGAGAGACCCAGTACTTC.

The rearrangement joins TRBV9 to TRBJ2-1; 7 bases align to TRBD1. The V segment lost 1 base and the J segment 2 bases; nucleotides outside the gene matches: 6. In germline, CDR1 is SGDLS, CDR2 YYNGEE. The CDR3 is 16 residues long. CDR3 amino acids: CASSVFAGGTYNEQFF. The DNA for the CDR3 is TGTGCCAGCAGCGTATTTGCAGGGGGTACCTACAATGAGCAGTTCTTC.

The chain has TRBV19 and TRBJ2-1; 13 nucleotides align to TRBD2. Germline CDR1 reads LNHDA; CDR2 reads SQIVND (reference sequence). This CDR3 is 16 amino acids long. V was clipped by 1 base and J by 9 bases; unmatched bases: 6. CDR3: CASSIVLAGGSSEQFF. The CDR3 DNA sequence: TGTGCCAGTAGTATAGTACTAGCGGGAGGGTCTAGTGAGCAGTTCTTC.

The CDR3, as DNA: TGTGCCAGCAGCACTTCCGGGACTAGCGGGAGCGGGCAGTACTTC. Translated, it gives CASSTSGTSGSGQYF. The chain employs TRBV13 and TRBJ2-7; 14 positions match TRBD2. The CDR3 consists of 15 residues. CDR1 and CDR2 from the germline V gene are PRHDT and FYEKMQ (reference sequence). V shed 5 bases, J shed 9 bases, and the junction held 9 bases outside the gene matches.

V gene TRBV7-5 combines with J gene TRBJ2-1; the table calls TRBD2, which could not be checked here. TRBV7-5 is a listed pseudogene. The CDR3 runs to 17 residues. The CDR3: CVIPGLGGLAGTNEQFF. In DNA form, the CDR3 reads TGTGTCATCCCGGGCCTTGGGGGACTAGCGGGTACTAATGAGCAGTTCTTC.